These 22 T cell receptor beta chains share one sample of origin, sequenced in a study of post-analysis software for immune sequencing data. Unique molecular identifiers tagged the TCR beta cDNA libraries. MiXCR, run by TCRdb on the PCR reads, gives a single entry per CDR3 protein. The sample lists around 710,000 distinct CDR3 sequences, about 43% seen once, with roughly 4.4% in the top ten. Study results and limitations: Among 5 or 6 TRBV segments more frequent in patients than controls were TRBV5-6, TRBV5-1 and TRBV20-1.

No antigens are known for them. Sequencing was done on a sample of blood. Source of these receptors: a girl aged 5-17 years with multiple sclerosis.

The CDR3 nucleotides are TGTGCCGTAAAGGGACAGGGCAAGGGGAATGAGCAGTTCTTC. Amino acids: CAVKGQGKGNEQFF. The chain combines TRBV10-3 with TRBJ2-1; 9 bases agree with TRBD1. Germline V lookup: CDR1 ENHRY, CDR2 SYGVKD. V trimming: 11 bases; J trimming: 7 bases; junction bases outside the gene matches: 12. The CDR3 totals 14 residues.

The V gene is TRBV4-1, the J gene TRBJ2-1; D perhaps matches TRBD1 (5 bases). The V and J ends lost 0 bases and 3 bases respectively, with 15 bases between them. This CDR3 is built from 17 residues. Per germline, CDR1 MGHRA and CDR2 YSYEKL. The CDR3 here is CASSQDPPGNHYNEQFF. The CDR3 nucleotides read TGCGCCAGCAGCCAAGACCCCCCAGGGAACCACTACAATGAGCAGTTCTTC.

This clonotype was observed a handful of times. A junction end diverges from the germline sequence, so it may reflect a read error. The CDR3 DNA reads TGCACCAGCAGCCGTTATGCGGGACAGGGGGACAATGAGCAGTTCTTC. Translation: CTSSRYAGQGDNEQFF. The chain carries TRBV5-1 and TRBJ2-1; 11 nucleotides agree with TRBD1. The germline CDR1 and CDR2 sequences are SGHRS and YFSETQ. This CDR3 has 16 residues.

Only a few counts were recorded for this clonotype. This rearrangement joins TRBV7-3 to TRBJ2-1; 9 nucleotides line up with TRBD2. The CDR3 contains 16 residues. V shed 4 bases, J shed 6 bases, and the junction held 10 bases outside the gene matches. The germline V gene encodes CDR1 SGHTA and CDR2 FQGTGA. CDR3 coding DNA: TGTGCCAGCAGCTACGGGGTTGCGGGAGGGGCCAATGAGCAGTTCTTC. Translated, it gives CASSYGVAGGANEQFF.

This clonotype was counted a few times. A read error may produce the germline difference seen at one junction end. V gene TRBV5-1 combines with J gene TRBJ2-7; tentatively, D is TRBD1 or TRBD2 (5 bases each). CDR1 is SGHRS, CDR2 YFSETQ, per germline. The CDR3 length is 13 residues. The CDR3 region is CASRTGPSYEQYF. The CDR3 DNA reads as TGTGCCAGCAGGACGGGGCCCTCCTACGAGCAGTACTTC. Combining the CDR3 with reference TRBV5-1 and TRBJ2-7 gives the whole variable domain KAGVTQTPRYLIKTRGQQVTLSCSPISGHRSVSWYQQTPGQGLQFLFEYFSETQRNKGNFPGRFSGRQFSNSRSEMNVSTLELGDSALYLCASRTGPSYEQYFGPGTRLTVT.

The chain is built from TRBV12-3 or TRBV12-4 and TRBJ2-7, with D hard to call. Trimming cost V 3 bases and J 2 bases, with 8 bases left between them. The CDR3 is 13 residues long. The CDR3 protein is CASSFWATYEQYF. The CDR3 DNA reads TGTGCCAGCAGTTTCTGGGCTACCTACGAGCAGTACTTC.

The sample holds a few counts of this clonotype. V is TRBV9 and J is TRBJ2-1; 7 bases map to TRBD1. In germline, CDR1 is SGDLS, CDR2 YYNGEE. V was clipped by 0 bases and J by 10 bases; unmatched bases: 10. The CDR3 has 15 amino acids. The CDR3 loop is CASSVEAGGLREQFF. CDR3 bases: TGTGCCAGCAGCGTAGAGGCAGGGGGTCTGCGGGAGCAGTTCTTC.

The chain employs TRBV15 and TRBJ2-7, with a tentative D call TRBD2 (6 bases). Germline values: CDR1 LNHNV, CDR2 YYDKDF (reference sequence). The CDR3 loop spans 15 amino acids. The V and J ends lost 2 bases and 2 bases respectively, with 13 bases between them. CDR3 DNA sequence: TGTGCCACCAGCAGATTGGGCCGGGGGACCTACGAGCAGTACTTC. It specifies CATSRLGRGTYEQYF.

The V gene is TRBV2, the J gene TRBJ2-3; no definite D call. The CDR3 totals 11 residues. V lost 4 bases, J lost 10 bases, and 9 bases lay in between. Germline V gene lookup returns CDR1 SNHLY and CDR2 FYNNEI. CDR3 sequence: CASSGGIAQYF. CDR3 DNA: TGTGCCAGCAGTGGAGGCATCGCGCAGTATTTT. The full variable domain, completed using reference TRBV2 and TRBJ2-3, is EPEVTQTPSHQVTQMGQEVILRCVPISNHLYFYWYRQILGQKVEFLVSFYNNEISEKSEIFDDQFSVERPDGSNFTLKIRSTKLEDSAMYFCASSGGIAQYFGPGTRLTVL.

This clonotype occurred once. The genes are TRBV29-1 and TRBJ2-1; weak D call: TRBD2 (5 bases). V was pared by 0 bases and J by 9 bases, with 9 bases between. Germline assignment: CDR1 SQVTM and CDR2 ANQGSEA. The CDR3 extends over 12 amino acids. As DNA, the CDR3 is TGCAGCGTTGAAGATCGAGGGTTTGAGCAGTTCTTC. It codes for CSVEDRGFEQFF.

The chain combines TRBV7-4 with TRBJ1-6, with a possible D match to TRBD1 (5 bases). The ends were cut back, 3 bases at V and 6 bases at J, with 18 bases in the middle. CDR1 is SGHVT and CDR2 is SQSDAQ in the germline V gene. This CDR3 region has 17 residues. Here the CDR3 reads CASSFSPGWYFNSPLHF. In DNA, the CDR3 is TGTGCCAGCAGCTTCTCCCCAGGGTGGTACTTTAATTCACCCCTCCACTTT.

This clonotype has more than one count but fewer than ten. The rearrangement links TRBV12-3 or TRBV12-4 to TRBJ1-5; weak D call: TRBD1 (5 bases). Trimming pared 3 bases from V and 0 bases from J, leaving 15 bases between. The CDR3 is 17 amino acids. The DNA for the CDR3 is TGTGCCAGCAGTTTTTTTGCCGGGGCAACTAGCAATCAGCCCCAGCATTTT. This encodes CASSFFAGATSNQPQHF.

The chain recombines TRBV4-3 with TRBJ1-1; possibly TRBD1 for D (5 bases). This CDR3 comprises 19 residues. Germline lookup yields CDR1 LGHNA and CDR2 YSLEER. The V and J ends lost 1 base and 1 base respectively, with 22 bases between them. The CDR3 DNA sequence: TGCGCCAGCAGCCAAGTTACTGGGACCCAATTATTGGAGAACACTGAAGCTTTCTTT. Amino acid sequence: CASSQVTGTQLLENTEAFF.

The V gene is TRBV29-1, the J gene TRBJ1-2; D not resolved. Trimming cost V 0 bases and J 3 bases, with 8 bases left between them. CDR1 SQVTM and CDR2 ANQGSEA come from the germline V gene. The CDR3 spans 13 residues. This CDR3 reads CSVEEAGHYGYTF. CDR3 sequence (DNA): TGCAGCGTTGAAGAAGCCGGACACTATGGCTACACCTTC.

This clonotype was observed a single time. The genes are TRBV9 and TRBJ1-1; TRBD1 matches 10 bases. V lost 3 bases, J lost 8 bases, and 7 bases stayed unmatched. This CDR3 is 14 amino acids long. CDR1 SGDLS and CDR2 YYNGEE come from the germline V gene. As DNA, the CDR3 is TGTGCCAGCAGCGCGAGACAGGGGGCTGAGGAAGCTTTCTTT. This gives the protein CASSARQGAEEAFF.

This clonotype came up a few times. The V gene is TRBV6-5, the J gene TRBJ2-7; D might be TRBD1 (6 bases). V was trimmed by 2 bases and J by 2 bases, leaving 10 bases between them. The CDR3 length is 14 residues. Germline-derived CDR1 and CDR2 are MNHEY and SVGAGI. CDR3 DNA: TGTGCCAGCAGTTACGTTACAGGGACCTACGAGCAGTACTTC. Translated, it gives CASSYVTGTYEQYF.

This clonotype was counted once. CDR3 sequence (DNA): TGTGCCAGCAGCCCCACTTTAGCGGGAGCTGCAGATACGCAGTATTTT. Protein sequence: CASSPTLAGAADTQYF. This rearrangement joins TRBV7-3 to TRBJ2-3; 9 nucleotides agree with TRBD2. V lost 5 bases and J lost 4; bases outside the gene matches: 10. The CDR3 length is 16 residues. CDR1 is SGHTA and CDR2 is FQGTGA in the germline V gene.

The chain employs TRBV20-1 and TRBJ2-1, with 9 nucleotides matching TRBD2. Unmatched junction bases numbered 0, after V lost 2 bases and J lost 1 base. The length of the CDR3 is 14 residues. Germline CDR1 is DFQATT and CDR2 is SNEGSKA (reference sequence). The CDR3 sequence is CSARLAGSYNEQFF. The CDR3 DNA is TGCAGTGCTAGACTAGCGGGATCCTACAATGAGCAGTTCTTC.

The J gene is TRBJ2-1, the V gene TRBV28; the D gene could be TRBD1 or TRBD2 (5 bases each). V lost 0 bases and J 1 base, leaving 7 bases between the germline ends. CDR3 length: 15 amino acids. Germline V gene sequence: CDR1 MDHEN, CDR2 SYDVKM. CDR3 nucleotides: TGTGCCAGCAGTTTATGGGGGGAGTCCTACAATGAGCAGTTCTTC. It translates to CASSLWGESYNEQFF. Based on the CDR3 plus reference TRBV28 and TRBJ2-1, the full variable domain is DVKVTQSSRYLVKRTGEKVFLECVQDMDHENMFWYRQDPGLGLRLIYFSYDVKMKEKGDIPEGYSVSREKKERFSLILESASTNQTSMYLCASSLWGESYNEQFFGPGTRLTVL.

The chain links TRBV4-3 to TRBJ2-3; the D is unclear. The V and J ends lost 1 base and 0 bases respectively, with 8 bases between them. The CDR3 contains 15 residues. The germline V gene encodes CDR1 LGHNA and CDR2 YSLEER. The CDR3 spells CASSQGAVSTDTQYF. The CDR3 coding sequence is TGCGCCAGCAGCCAAGGGGCGGTTAGCACAGATACGCAGTATTTT.

The V gene is TRBV29-1, the J gene TRBJ2-7; TRBD1 matches at 7 bases. The CDR3 extends over 13 amino acids. The V gene end was trimmed by 5 bases and the J gene end by 2 bases; junction bases not matched to a gene: 6. Germline lookup yields CDR1 SQVTM and CDR2 ANQGSEA. The CDR3 DNA reads as TGCAGCGTTATACCGGGACAGACCTACGAGCAGTACTTC. It yields the protein CSVIPGQTYEQYF.

V usage is TRBV29-1 and J usage is TRBJ2-1, with 7 nucleotides matching TRBD1. The CDR3 spans 16 residues. Germline-derived CDR1 and CDR2 are SQVTM and ANQGSEA. Trimming at V came to 0 bases and at J to 6 bases, leaving 11 bases not matched to a gene. CDR3 nucleotides: TGCAGCGTTGAAGATCCACAGGGGCTTATTGGCAATGAGCAGTTCTTC. Translation: CSVEDPQGLIGNEQFF.